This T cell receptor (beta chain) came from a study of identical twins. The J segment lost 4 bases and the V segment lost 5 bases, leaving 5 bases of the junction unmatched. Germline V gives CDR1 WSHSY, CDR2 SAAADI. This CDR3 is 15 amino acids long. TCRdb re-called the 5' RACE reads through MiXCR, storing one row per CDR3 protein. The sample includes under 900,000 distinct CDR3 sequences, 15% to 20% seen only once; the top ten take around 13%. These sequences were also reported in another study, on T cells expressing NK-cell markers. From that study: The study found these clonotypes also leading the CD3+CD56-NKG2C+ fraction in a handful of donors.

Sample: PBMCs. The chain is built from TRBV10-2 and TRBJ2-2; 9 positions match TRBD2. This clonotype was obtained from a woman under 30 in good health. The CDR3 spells CASSNSGGPTGELFF. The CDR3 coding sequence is TGCGCCAGCAGTAATAGCGGGGGCCCCACCGGGGAGCTGTTTTTT.